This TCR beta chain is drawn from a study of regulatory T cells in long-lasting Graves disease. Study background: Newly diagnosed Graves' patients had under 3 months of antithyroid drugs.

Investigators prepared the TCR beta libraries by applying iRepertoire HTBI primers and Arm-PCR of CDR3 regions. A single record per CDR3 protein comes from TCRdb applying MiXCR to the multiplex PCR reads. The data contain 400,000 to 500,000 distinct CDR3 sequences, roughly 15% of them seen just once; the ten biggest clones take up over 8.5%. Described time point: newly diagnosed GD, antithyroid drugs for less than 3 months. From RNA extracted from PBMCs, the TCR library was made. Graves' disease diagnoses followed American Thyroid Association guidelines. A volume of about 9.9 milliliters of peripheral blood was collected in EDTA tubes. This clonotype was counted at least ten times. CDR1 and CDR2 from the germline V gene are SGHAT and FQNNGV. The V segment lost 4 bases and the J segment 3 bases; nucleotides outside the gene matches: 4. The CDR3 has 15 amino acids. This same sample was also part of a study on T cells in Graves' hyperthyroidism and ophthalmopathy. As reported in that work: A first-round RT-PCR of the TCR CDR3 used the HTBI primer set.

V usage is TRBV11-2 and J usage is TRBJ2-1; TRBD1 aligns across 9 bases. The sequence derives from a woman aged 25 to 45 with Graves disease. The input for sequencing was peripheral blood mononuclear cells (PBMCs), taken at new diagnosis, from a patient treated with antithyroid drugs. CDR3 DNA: TGTGCCAGCAGCTCGTGGACAGGGGACTACAATGAGCAGTTCTTC. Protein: CASSSWTGDYNEQFF. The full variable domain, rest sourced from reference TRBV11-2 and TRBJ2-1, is EAGVAQSPRYKIIEKRQSVAFWCNPISGHATLYWYQQILGQGPKLLIQFQNNGVVDDSQLPKDRFSAERLKGVDSTLKIQPAKLEDSAVYLCASSSWTGDYNEQFFGPGTRLTVL.